Sequencing of this TCR beta chain was carried out in a study of blood T cell repertoires in COVID-19. Whole-study context: The cDNA or gDNA used as material had been derived from T cells, B-cell-depleted T cells, or PBMCs.

The germline V gene encodes CDR1 SQVTM and CDR2 ANQGSEA. With 7 bases removed from V and 0 bases from J, the gap between germline ends came to 12 bases. The CDR3 runs 13 residues. Sequencing used immunoSEQ multiplex PCR; TCRdb keeps in-frame clones, though not all of them. The profile shows some 330,000 clones, 86% of them singletons. The chain uses TRBV29-1 and TRBJ1-2; D is undetermined. The sequence derives from a man aged 25 to 40 who had recovered from COVID-19. The sequencing sample was made of PBMCs or T cells enriched from blood (not recorded which). The CDR3 region is CSAGAGTNYGYTF. CDR3 sequence (DNA): TGCAGCGCGGGAGCAGGAACTAACTATGGCTACACCTTC.